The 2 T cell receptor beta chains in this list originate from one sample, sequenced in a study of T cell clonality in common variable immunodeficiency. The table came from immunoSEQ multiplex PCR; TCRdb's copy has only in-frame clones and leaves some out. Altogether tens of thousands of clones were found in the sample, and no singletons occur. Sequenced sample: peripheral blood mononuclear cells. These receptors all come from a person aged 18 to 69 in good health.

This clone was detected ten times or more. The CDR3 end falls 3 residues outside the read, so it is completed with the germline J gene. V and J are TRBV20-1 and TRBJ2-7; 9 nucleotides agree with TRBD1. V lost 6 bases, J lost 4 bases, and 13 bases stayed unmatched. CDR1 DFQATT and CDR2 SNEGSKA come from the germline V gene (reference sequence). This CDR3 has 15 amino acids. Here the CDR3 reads CSAETPGTGKYEQYF. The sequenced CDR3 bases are TGCAGTGCAGAGACCCCCGGGACAGGGAAATACGAG.

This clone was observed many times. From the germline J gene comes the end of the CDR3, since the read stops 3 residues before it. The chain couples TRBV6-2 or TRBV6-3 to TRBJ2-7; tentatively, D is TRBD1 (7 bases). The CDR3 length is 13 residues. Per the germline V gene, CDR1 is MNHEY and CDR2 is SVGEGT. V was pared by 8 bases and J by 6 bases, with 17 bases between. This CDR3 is CASGRDQGGEQYF. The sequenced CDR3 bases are TGTGCCAGCGGGCGGGACCAGGGGGGCGAG.